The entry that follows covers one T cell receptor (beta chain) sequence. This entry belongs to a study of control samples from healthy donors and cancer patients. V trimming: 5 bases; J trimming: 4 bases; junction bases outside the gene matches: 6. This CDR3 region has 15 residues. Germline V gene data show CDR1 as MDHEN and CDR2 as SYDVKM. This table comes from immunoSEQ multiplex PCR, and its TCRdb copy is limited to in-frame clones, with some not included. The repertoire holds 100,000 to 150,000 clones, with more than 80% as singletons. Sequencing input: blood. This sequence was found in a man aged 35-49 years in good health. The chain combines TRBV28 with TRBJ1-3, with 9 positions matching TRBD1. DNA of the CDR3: TGTGCCAGCAGTATCGGGGGACAGGGAGGAAACACCATATATTTT. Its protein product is CASSIGGQGGNTIYF.